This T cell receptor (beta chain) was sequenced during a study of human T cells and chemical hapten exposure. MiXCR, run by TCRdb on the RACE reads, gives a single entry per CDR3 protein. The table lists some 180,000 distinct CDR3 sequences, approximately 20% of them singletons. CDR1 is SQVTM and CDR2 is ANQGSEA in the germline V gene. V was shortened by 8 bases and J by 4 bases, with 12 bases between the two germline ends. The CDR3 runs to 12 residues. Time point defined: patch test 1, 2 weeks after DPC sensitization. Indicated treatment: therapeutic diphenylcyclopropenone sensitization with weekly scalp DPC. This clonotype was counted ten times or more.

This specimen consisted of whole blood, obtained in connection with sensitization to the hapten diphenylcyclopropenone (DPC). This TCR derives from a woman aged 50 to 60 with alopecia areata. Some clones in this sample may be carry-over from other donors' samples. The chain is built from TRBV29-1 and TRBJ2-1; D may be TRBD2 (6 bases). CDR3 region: CSTRDSYNEQFF. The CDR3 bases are TGCAGCACCCGGGACTCGTACAATGAGCAGTTCTTC.